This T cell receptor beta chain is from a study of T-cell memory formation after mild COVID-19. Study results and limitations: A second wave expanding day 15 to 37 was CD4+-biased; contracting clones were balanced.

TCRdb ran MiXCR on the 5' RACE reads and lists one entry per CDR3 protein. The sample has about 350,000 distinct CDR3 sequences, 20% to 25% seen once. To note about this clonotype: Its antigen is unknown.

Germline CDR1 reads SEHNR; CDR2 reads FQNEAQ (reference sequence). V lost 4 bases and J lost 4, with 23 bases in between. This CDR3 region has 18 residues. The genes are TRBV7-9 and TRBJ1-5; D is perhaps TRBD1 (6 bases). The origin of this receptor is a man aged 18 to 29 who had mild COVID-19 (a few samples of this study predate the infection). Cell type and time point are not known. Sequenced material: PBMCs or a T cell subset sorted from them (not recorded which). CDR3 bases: TGTGCCAGCAGCTCCGGGTCGGGGCAGGGGATAGGAAATCAGCCCCAGCATTTT. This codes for CASSSGSGQGIGNQPQHF.